This T cell receptor (beta chain) was found in a study of cytomegalovirus exposure and HLA in healthy donors. Study overall: From donors who were HLA-typed, an early data release held 80 million or so unique TCRs.

Germline V gene sequence: CDR1 SQVTM, CDR2 ANQGSEA. The J segment lost 7 bases and the V segment lost 0 bases, leaving 5 bases of the junction unmatched. The CDR3 loop spans 15 amino acids. The PCR contained 60 Vbeta and 13 Jbeta primers. Some clones are missing from TCRdb's copy, which holds only in-frame ones; the method was immunoSEQ multiplex PCR. This sample has around 110,000 clones, with about 70% found just once. Findings and limits, study-wide: The CMV antigen specificity of a few CMV-associated chains was confirmed through in vitro analysis. Solely CMV serostatus was available to characterize immune exposure.

To note about this clone: Its antigen is not known.

The J gene is TRBJ2-2, the V gene TRBV29-1; 10 bases align to TRBD1. Sequences were obtained from PBMCs. This TCR came from a man aged 25 to 40 in good health and CMV-seropositive. The CDR3 DNA is TGCAGCGTTGAAGAACGACAGGGGGCTGACGGGGAGCTGTTTTTT. It encodes CSVEERQGADGELFF.